This T cell receptor beta chain was identified during a study of blood T cell repertoires in COVID-19. Study in general: The study drew acute and convalescent COVID-19 samples from the United States, Italy and Spain. T cells, B-cell-depleted T cells, or PBMCs provided the cDNA or gDNA that served as material.

This clone was observed a single time. The CDR3 totals 15 residues. Trimming shortened V by 6 bases and J by 5 bases, and 19 bases separated the two germline ends. Per the germline V gene, CDR1 is SNHLY and CDR2 is FYNNEI. Original methodology: Counts of nucleated cells, estimated from reference gene primer amplification, were obtained. Repertoires were generated with immunoSEQ multiplex PCR, while TCRdb's copy carries only in-frame clones and drops some. The D gene and trimming were derived from the DNA, and the V and J assignments and clone size from that table. The sample shows roughly 60,000 clones, around four fifths of them seen only once.

The gene calls are TRBV2 and TRBJ1-1; possibly TRBD1 for D (6 bases). Input material: peripheral blood. This sequence originates from a man older than 75 with acute or convalescent COVID-19. CDR3 sequence reads: CASRGNRASRTEAFF. CDR3 in DNA: TGTGCCAGCAGGGGAAACAGGGCGTCGAGGACTGAAGCTTTCTTT.